The 7 T cell receptor beta chains reported below all come from one sample, sequenced in a study of tumor-infiltrating lymphocytes in primary liver carcinoma. In addition to blood RNA drawn from unsorted whole blood, germline DNA was extracted. Production of TCR beta cDNA used roughly 0.55 ug total RNA together with a constant-region primer. What produced the TCR beta libraries was three nested multiplex PCR rounds using slightly modified ARM-PCR. The two initial PCR rounds, 9 to 11 cycles each, used TRBV1-TRBV30 forward and C-beta reverse primers. TCRdb processed the multiplex PCR reads anew with MiXCR; each CDR3 protein has one entry. Counted here are about 200,000 distinct CDR3 sequences, about 61% occurring once; the ten biggest clones make up 7% to 8.5%. The sample comprised peripheral blood. The receptor set was obtained from a woman aged 55-70 years with primary liver carcinoma and hepatitis B virus infection.

To note about this clonotype: A junction boundary mismatches the germline segment, possibly from a read error. The chain couples TRBV28 to TRBJ2-1; TRBD1 matches 7 bases. Germline-derived CDR1 and CDR2 are MDHEN and SYDVKM. The CDR3 has 14 amino acids. CDR3 sequence: CASSLGTANNERFF. CDR3 sequence (DNA): TGTGCCAGCAGTTTGGGGACAGCTAACAATGAGCGGTTCTTC.

This clonotype was seen more than once but under ten times. This chain joins TRBV7-8 and TRBJ2-3, with TRBD2 identical over 8 bases. Germline V gene lookup returns CDR1 SGHVS and CDR2 FQNEAQ. CDR3 size: 15 residues. Trimming took 5 bases from V and 6 from J; bases not matched to a gene: 10. The CDR3 loop is CASSPIGRASDTQYF. The CDR3 coding sequence is TGTGCCAGCAGCCCCATCGGGAGGGCCTCGGATACGCAGTATTTT.

This clonotype showed up just once. Likely a read error: the CDR3 ends without its conserved phenylalanine or tryptophan. The chain links TRBV4-1 to TRBJ2-1, with 7 bases fitting TRBD2. Per the germline V gene, CDR1 is MGHRA and CDR2 is YSYEKL. V dropped 5 bases and J dropped 9; count of bases not matched to a gene: 13. This CDR3 has 15 amino acids. The CDR3: CASSAEATSWGEQFL. Here the CDR3 DNA reads TGCGCCAGCAGCGCTGAGGCGACTAGCTGGGGTGAGCAGTTCTTA.

This clonotype has ten or more counts. The rearrangement links TRBV7-8 to TRBJ2-7, with D uncertain. V was clipped by 4 bases and J by 2 bases, with 6 bases between them. The CDR3 is made up of 12 amino acids. Germline CDR1 SGHVS, CDR2 FQNEAQ. The CDR3 region has the DNA TGTGCCAGCAGCTCTTCTCCCTACGAGCAGTACTTC. Protein product: CASSSSPYEQYF.

On this clonotype: It is likely a read error, because the conserved phenylalanine at the end of the CDR3 is missing. The J gene is TRBJ1-1, the V gene TRBV11-1; TRBD1 is a possible D gene (6 bases). The CDR3 sequence is 12 residues long. Germline CDR1 and CDR2: SGHAT and FQDESV (reference sequence). CDR3 sequence reads: CTSSSGTLEAFS. For the CDR3, the DNA is TGTACCAGCAGCTCGGGGACACTTGAAGCTTTCTCT.

Points on this clonotype: This may stem from a read error, because a much larger clone lies one nucleotide away. Since no conserved phenylalanine or tryptophan closes the CDR3, a read error is the likely cause. The gene calls are TRBV7-8 and TRBJ1-5, with D possibly matching TRBD1 (5 bases). CDR1 and CDR2 (germline): SGHVS, FQNEAQ. The V end was cut by 1 base, the J end by 3 bases, with 7 bases between. The CDR3 consists of 14 residues. The CDR3 nucleotides read TGTGCCAGCAGCTTAGAAGGGGACAATCAGCCCCAGCATTAT. Protein product: CASSLEGDNQPQHY.

In its sample, this clonotype was seen many times. This CDR3 reads CASSERGQGTSGGYEQYF. The CDR3 DNA is TGTGCCAGCAGTGAAAGGGGACAGGGGACGTCGGGTGGCTACGAGCAGTACTTC. The gene calls are TRBV6-1 and TRBJ2-7; 10 bases fit TRBD1. This CDR3 region has 18 residues. Germline V CDR1 and CDR2: MNHNS, SASEGT. The junction had 13 bases not matched to a gene; V was cut back by 2 bases and J by 3 bases.